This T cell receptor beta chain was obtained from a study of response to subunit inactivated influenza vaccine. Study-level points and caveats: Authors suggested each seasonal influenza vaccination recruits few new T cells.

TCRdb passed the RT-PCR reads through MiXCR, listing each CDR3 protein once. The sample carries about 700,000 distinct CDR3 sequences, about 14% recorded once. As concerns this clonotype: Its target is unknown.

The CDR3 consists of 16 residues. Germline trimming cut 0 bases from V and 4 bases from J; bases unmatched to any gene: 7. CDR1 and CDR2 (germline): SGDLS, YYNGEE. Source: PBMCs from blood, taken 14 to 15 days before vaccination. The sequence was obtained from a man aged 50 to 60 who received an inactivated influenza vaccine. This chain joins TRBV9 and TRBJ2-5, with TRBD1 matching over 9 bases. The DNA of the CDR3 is TGTGCCAGCAGCGTAGCTGGGACAGGGTCACGAGAGACCCAGTACTTC. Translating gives CASSVAGTGSRETQYF. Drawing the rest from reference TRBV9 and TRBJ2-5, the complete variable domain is DSGVTQTPKHLITATGQRVTLRCSPRSGDLSVYWYQQSLDQGLQFLIQYYNGEERAKGNILERFSAQQFPDLHSELNLSSLELGDSALYFCASSVAGTGSRETQYFGPGTRLLVL.